Below are 5 T cell receptor beta chains sequenced from a single sample in a study of T cell repertoires in ileal Crohn's disease. Sequencing used immunoSEQ multiplex PCR; TCRdb keeps in-frame clones, though not all of them. The sample has some 6,600 clones; about 85% are singletons. As for time point: inflamed ileum from the surgical specimen. The sequencing sample was made of ileal tissue. These receptors came from an adult with Crohn's disease.

This clone was counted a few times. The chain combines TRBV11-3 with TRBJ2-2; D is perhaps TRBD1 (6 bases). The V end was cut by 7 bases, the J end by 2 bases, with 11 bases between. The germline CDR1 and CDR2 sequences are SGHNT and YENEEA. The CDR3 has 14 residues. In nucleotides, the CDR3 is TGTGCCAGCAAGGGACAAACAAACACCGGGGAGCTGTTTTTT. Residues: CASKGQTNTGELFF.

This chain joins TRBV5-1 and TRBJ2-1; D is uncertain. The germline V gene encodes CDR1 SGHRS and CDR2 YFSETQ. Trimming removed 0 bases at V and 10 bases at J, with 5 bases between. This CDR3 has 11 amino acids. The CDR3 loop is CASSLAREQFF. The CDR3 bases are TGCGCCAGCAGCTTGGCTCGGGAGCAGTTCTTC.

The genes are TRBV7-9 and TRBJ2-7; 8 positions agree with TRBD1. Trimming at V came to 5 bases and at J to 5 bases, leaving 8 bases not matched to a gene. The length of the CDR3 is 14 residues. Germline V lookup: CDR1 SEHNR, CDR2 FQNEAQ (reference sequence). CDR3 region: CASSPGQGRDEQYF. The CDR3, as DNA: TGTGCCAGCAGCCCCGGACAGGGACGGGACGAGCAGTACTTC.

The chain couples TRBV11-2 to TRBJ1-5, with a tentative D call TRBD1 (5 bases). There are 15 residues in the CDR3. Germline CDR1 reads SGHAT; CDR2 reads FQNNGV. V lost 4 bases, J lost 7 bases, and 17 bases lay in between. The CDR3 reads CASSSTRSGNQPQHF. The DNA for the CDR3 is TGTGCCAGCAGCTCCACCCGATCAGGGAACCAGCCCCAGCATTTT.

This rearrangement joins TRBV2 to TRBJ1-1; D gene ambiguous. This CDR3 comprises 13 residues. Germline CDR1 SNHLY, CDR2 FYNNEI. V was pared by 4 bases and J by 2 bases, with 8 bases between. As DNA, the CDR3 is TGTGCCAGCAGTGTTGCGGGAAACACTGAAGCTTTCTTT. Residues: CASSVAGNTEAFF.